This TCR beta chain was obtained from a study of regulatory T cells in long-lasting Graves disease. General study results and limits: The study found persistent patients shared more public clonotypes (2,741) than new patients (nearly 1,000).

Time point described: persistent/refractory GD, antithyroid drugs over 5 years with positive TRAb. The authors made the TCR library using RNA they extracted from PBMCs. Roughly 8.3 milliliters of peripheral blood were taken and placed in EDTA tubes. This CDR3 is 15 amino acids long. CDR1 and CDR2 (germline): MDHEN, SYDVKM. The V gene end was trimmed by 5 bases and the J gene end by 1 base; junction bases not matched to a gene: 3. Arm-PCR of CDR3 regions with iRepertoire HTBI primers generated TCR beta libraries. TCRdb redid the calling of the multiplex PCR reads with MiXCR, one entry per CDR3 protein. The sample includes roughly 400,000 distinct CDR3 sequences, about a fifth of them seen just once. On this clonotype: The antigen remains unidentified. The missing conserved phenylalanine or tryptophan at the end of this CDR3 makes a read error likely.

The chain couples TRBV28 to TRBJ2-1, with 9 positions matching TRBD1. This receptor was taken from a female donor with Graves disease. The material sequenced was peripheral blood mononuclear cells (PBMCs), taken when the disease was refractory, from a patient treated with antithyroid drugs. The CDR3 is CASSRDRESYNEQFC. As DNA, the CDR3 is TGTGCCAGCAGTCGGGACAGGGAGTCCTACAATGAGCAGTTCTGC.